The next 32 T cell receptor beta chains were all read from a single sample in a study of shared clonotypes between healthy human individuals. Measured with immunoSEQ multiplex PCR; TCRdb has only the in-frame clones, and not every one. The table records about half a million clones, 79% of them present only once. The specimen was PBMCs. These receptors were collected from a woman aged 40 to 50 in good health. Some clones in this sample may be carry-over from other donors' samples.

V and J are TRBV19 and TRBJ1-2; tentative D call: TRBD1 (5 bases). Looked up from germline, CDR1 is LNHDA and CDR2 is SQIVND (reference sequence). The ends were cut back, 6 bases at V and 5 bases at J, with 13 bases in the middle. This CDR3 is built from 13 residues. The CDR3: CASRSQGHYGYTF. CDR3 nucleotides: TGTGCCAGTAGGTCCCAGGGCCATTATGGCTACACCTTC. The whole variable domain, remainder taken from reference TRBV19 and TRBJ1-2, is DGGITQSPKYLFRKEGQNVTLSCEQNLNHDAMYWYRQDPGQGLRLIYYSQIVNDFQKGDIAEGYSVSREKKESFPLTVTSAQKNPTAFYLCASRSQGHYGYTFGSGTRLTVV.

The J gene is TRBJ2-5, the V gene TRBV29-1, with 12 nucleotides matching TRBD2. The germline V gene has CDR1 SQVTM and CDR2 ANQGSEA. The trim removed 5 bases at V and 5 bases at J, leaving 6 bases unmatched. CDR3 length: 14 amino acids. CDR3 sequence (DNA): TGCAGCGTTCGGGGACTAGCGGGCGGGGAGACCCAGTACTTC. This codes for CSVRGLAGGETQYF.

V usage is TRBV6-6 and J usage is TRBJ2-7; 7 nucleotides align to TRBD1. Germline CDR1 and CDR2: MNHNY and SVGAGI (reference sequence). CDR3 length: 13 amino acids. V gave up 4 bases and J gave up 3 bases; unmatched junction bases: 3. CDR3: CASSSTGYYEQYF. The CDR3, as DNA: TGTGCCAGCAGTTCGACAGGGTACTACGAGCAGTACTTC.

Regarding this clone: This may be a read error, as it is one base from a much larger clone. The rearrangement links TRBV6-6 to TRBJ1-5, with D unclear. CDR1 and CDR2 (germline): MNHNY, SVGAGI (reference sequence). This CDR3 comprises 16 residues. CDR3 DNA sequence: TGTGCCAGCAGTTACGGAAACACACGTAGCAATCAGCCCCGGCATTTT. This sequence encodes CASSYGNTRSNQPRHF.

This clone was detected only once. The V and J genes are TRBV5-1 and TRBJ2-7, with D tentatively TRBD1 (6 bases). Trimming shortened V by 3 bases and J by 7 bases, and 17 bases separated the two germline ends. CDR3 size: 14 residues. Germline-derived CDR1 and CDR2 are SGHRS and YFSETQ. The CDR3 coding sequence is TGCGCCAGCAGCTGGGGGACATTTGCGGGTGAGCAGTACTTC. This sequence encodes CASSWGTFAGEQYF. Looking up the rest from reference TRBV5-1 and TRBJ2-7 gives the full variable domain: KAGVTQTPRYLIKTRGQQVTLSCSPISGHRSVSWYQQTPGQGLQFLFEYFSETQRNKGNFPGRFSGRQFSNSRSEMNVSTLELGDSALYLCASSWGTFAGEQYFGPGTRLTVT.

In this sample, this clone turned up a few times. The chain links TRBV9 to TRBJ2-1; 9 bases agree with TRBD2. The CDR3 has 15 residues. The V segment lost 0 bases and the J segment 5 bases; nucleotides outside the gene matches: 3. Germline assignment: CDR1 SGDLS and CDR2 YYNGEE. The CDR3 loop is CASSVGVAGDNEQFF. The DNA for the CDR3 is TGTGCCAGCAGCGTAGGGGTAGCGGGGGACAATGAGCAGTTCTTC.

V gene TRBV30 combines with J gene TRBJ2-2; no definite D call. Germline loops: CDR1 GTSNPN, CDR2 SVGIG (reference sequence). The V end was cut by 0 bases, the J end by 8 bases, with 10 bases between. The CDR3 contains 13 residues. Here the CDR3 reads CAWSVIIQGELFF. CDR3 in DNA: TGTGCCTGGAGTGTAATCATCCAGGGGGAGCTGTTTTTT.

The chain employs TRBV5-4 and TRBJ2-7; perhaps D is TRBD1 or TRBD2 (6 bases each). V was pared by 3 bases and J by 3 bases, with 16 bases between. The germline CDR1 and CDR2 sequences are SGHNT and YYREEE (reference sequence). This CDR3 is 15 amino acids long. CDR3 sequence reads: CASSSGGSMNYEQYF. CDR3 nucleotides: TGTGCCAGCAGCTCCGGGGGCAGTATGAACTACGAGCAGTACTTC.

The CDR3 coding sequence is TGCAGTGCTATTGACGAGCAGTACTTC. Its protein is CSAIDEQYF. The gene calls are TRBV20-1 and TRBJ2-7; no firm D call. With 4 bases removed from V and 5 bases from J, the gap between germline ends came to 3 bases. CDR1 DFQATT and CDR2 SNEGSKA come from the germline V gene (reference sequence). The CDR3 is 9 residues long.

Here the CDR3 reads CATSRDRGRSYNEQFF. In DNA, the CDR3 is TGTGCCACCAGCAGAGACAGGGGCCGCTCCTACAATGAGCAGTTCTTC. The genes are TRBV15 and TRBJ2-1; a possible D gene is TRBD1 (6 bases). With 0 bases removed from V and 0 bases from J, the gap between germline ends came to 9 bases. The CDR3 covers 16 residues. Germline V gene sequence: CDR1 LNHNV, CDR2 YYDKDF (reference sequence).

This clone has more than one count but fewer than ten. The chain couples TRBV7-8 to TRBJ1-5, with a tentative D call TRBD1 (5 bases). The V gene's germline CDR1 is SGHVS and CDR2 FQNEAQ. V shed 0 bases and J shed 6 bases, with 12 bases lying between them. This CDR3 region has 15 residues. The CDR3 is CASSLAQGRGQPQHF. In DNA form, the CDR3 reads TGTGCCAGCAGCTTAGCGCAGGGTAGGGGTCAGCCCCAGCATTTT.

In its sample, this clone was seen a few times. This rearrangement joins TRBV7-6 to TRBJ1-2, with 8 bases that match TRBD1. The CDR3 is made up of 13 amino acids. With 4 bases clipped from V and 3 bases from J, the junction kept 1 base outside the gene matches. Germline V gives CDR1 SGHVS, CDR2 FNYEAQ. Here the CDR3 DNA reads TGTGCCAGCAGCTCAGGGGGCGACTATGGCTACACCTTC. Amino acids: CASSSGGDYGYTF. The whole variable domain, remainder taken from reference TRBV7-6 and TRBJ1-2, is GAGVSQSPRYKVTKRGQDVALRCDPISGHVSLYWYRQALGQGPEFLTYFNYEAQQDKSGLPNDRFSAERPEGSISTLTIQRTEQRDSAMYRCASSSGGDYGYTFGSGTRLTVV.

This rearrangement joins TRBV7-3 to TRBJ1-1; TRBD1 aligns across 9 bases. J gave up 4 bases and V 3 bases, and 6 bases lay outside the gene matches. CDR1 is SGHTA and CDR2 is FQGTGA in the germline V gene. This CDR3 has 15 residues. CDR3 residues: CASSLTTGGSTEAFF. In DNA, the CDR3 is TGTGCCAGCAGCTTGACGACAGGGGGAAGCACTGAAGCTTTCTTT.

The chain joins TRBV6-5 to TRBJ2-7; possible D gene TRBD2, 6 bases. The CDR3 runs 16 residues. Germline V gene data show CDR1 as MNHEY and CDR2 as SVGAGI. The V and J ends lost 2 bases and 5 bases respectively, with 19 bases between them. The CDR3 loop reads CASSYTSVGGLHEQYF. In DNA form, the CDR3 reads TGTGCCAGCAGTTACACCTCGGTGGGGGGACTGCACGAGCAGTACTTC.

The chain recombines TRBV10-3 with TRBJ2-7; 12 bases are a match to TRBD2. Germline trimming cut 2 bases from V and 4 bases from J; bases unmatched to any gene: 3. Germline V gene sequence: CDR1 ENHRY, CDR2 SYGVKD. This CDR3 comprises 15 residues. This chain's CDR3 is CAISEGLAGPYEQYF. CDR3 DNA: TGTGCCATCAGTGAGGGACTAGCGGGACCTTACGAGCAGTACTTC.

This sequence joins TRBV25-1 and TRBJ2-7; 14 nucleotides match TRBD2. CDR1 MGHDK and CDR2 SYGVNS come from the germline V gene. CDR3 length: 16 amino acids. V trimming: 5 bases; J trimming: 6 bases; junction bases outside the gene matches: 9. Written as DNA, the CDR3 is TGTGCCAGCAGTCCGGGACTAGCGGGAGAGGTATCCGAGCAGTACTTC. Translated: CASSPGLAGEVSEQYF.

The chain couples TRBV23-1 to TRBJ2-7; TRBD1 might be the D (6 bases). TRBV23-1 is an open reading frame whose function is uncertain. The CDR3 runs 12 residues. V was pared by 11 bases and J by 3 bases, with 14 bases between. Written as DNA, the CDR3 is TGCGCCCCCCTGGGACACCTCTACGAGCAGTACTTC. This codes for CAPLGHLYEQYF.

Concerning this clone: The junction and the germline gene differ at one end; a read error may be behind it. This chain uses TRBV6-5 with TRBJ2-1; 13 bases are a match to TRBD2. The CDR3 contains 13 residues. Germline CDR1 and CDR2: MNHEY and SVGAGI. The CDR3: CASSYGLAGAAVF. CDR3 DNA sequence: TGTGCCAGCAGTTACGGACTAGCGGGAGCCGCCGTCTTC.

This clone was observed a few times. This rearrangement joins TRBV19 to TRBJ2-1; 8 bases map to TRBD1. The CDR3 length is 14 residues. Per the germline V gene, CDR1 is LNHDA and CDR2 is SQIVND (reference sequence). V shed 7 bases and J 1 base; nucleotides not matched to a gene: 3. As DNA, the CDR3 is TGTGCCAGTAACCGACAGGGGTCCTACAATGAGCAGTTCTTC. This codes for CASNRQGSYNEQFF.

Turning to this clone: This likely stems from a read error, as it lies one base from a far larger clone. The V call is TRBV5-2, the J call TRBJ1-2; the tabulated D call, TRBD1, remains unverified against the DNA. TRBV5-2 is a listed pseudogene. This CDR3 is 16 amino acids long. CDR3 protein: CASSRSEWAPQDGYTF. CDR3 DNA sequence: TGTGCCAGCAGCCGCTCCGAGTGGGCCCCGCAGGATGGCTACACCTTC.

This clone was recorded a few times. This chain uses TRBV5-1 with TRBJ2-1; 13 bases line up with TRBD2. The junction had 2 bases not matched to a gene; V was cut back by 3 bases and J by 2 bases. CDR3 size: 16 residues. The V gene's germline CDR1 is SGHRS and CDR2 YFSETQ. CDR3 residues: CASSSGLAGAYNEQFF. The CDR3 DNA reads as TGCGCCAGCAGCTCAGGACTAGCGGGAGCCTACAATGAGCAGTTCTTC.

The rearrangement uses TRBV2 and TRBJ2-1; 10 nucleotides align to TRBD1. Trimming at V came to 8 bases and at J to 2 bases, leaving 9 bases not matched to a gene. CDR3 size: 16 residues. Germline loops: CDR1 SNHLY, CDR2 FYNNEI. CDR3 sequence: CASSAAGTGAYNEQFF. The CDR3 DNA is TGTGCCAGCTCAGCAGCCGGGACAGGGGCCTACAATGAGCAGTTCTTC.

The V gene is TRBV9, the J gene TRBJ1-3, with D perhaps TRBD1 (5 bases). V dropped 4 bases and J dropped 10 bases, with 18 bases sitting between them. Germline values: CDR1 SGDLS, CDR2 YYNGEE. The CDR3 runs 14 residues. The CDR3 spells CASSPTQGVRTIYF. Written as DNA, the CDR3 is TGTGCCAGCAGCCCGACCCAAGGGGTTCGGACCATATATTTT.

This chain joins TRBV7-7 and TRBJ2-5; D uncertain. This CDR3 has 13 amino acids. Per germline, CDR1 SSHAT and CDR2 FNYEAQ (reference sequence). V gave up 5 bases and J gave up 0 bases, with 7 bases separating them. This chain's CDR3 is CASSLGYQETQYF. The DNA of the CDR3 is TGTGCCAGCAGCCTCGGGTACCAAGAGACCCAGTACTTC. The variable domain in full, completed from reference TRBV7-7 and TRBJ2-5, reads GAGVSQSPRYKVTKRGQDVTLRCDPISSHATLYWYQQALGQGPEFLTYFNYEAQPDKSGLPSDRFSAERPEGSISTLTIQRTEQRDSAMYRCASSLGYQETQYFGPGTRLLVL.

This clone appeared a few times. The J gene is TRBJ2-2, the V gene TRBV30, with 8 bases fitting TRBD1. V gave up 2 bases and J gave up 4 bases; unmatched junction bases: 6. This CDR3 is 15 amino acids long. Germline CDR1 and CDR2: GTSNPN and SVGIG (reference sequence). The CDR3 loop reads CAWSRGQAGTGELFF. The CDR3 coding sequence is TGTGCCTGGAGTAGGGGACAGGCGGGCACCGGGGAGCTGTTTTTT.

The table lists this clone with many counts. Written as DNA, the CDR3 is TGTGCCAGCACTCTTTGGACAGCGGGAATAGATGAAAAACTGTTTTTT. Its translation: CASTLWTAGIDEKLFF. V usage is TRBV27 and J usage is TRBJ1-4; D is perhaps TRBD1 (6 bases). Trimming cost V 7 bases and J 6 bases, with 21 bases left between them. CDR3 size: 16 residues. Germline assignment: CDR1 MNHEY and CDR2 SMNVEV (reference sequence).

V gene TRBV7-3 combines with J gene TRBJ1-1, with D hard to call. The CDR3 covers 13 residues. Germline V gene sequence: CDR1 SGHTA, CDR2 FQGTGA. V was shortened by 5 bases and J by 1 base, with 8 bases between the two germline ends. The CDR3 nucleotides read TGTGCCAGCAGCCCCTACACGAACACTGAAGCTTTCTTT. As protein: CASSPYTNTEAFF.

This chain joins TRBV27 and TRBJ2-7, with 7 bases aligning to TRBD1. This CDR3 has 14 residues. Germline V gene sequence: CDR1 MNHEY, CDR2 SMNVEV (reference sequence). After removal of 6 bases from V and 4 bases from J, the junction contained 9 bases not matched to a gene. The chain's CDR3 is CASRRGQTIYEQYF. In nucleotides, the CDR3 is TGTGCCAGCAGGAGGGGGCAGACCATTTACGAGCAGTACTTC.

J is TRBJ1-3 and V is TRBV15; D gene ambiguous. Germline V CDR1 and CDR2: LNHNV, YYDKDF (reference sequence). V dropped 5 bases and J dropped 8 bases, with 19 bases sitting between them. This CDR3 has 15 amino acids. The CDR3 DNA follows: TGTGCCACCAGCGTCGCGGGGTCCCAAAGGGACACCATATATTTT. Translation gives CATSVAGSQRDTIYF.

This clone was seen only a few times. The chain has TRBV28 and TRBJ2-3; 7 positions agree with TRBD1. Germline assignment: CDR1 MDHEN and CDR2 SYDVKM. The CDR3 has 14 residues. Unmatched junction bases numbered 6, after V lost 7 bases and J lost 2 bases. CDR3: CASKGARFTDTQYF. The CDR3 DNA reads TGTGCCAGCAAGGGGGCGAGGTTCACAGATACGCAGTATTTT.

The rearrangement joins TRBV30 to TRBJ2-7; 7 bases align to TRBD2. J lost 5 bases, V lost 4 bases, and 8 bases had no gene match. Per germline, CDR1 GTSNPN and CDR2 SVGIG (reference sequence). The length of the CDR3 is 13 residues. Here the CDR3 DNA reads TGTGCCTGGACCCGTATTGCGGGAGACGAGCAGTACTTC. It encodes CAWTRIAGDEQYF. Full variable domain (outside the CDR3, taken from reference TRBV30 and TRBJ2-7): SQTIHQWPATLVQPVGSPLSLECTVEGTSNPNLYWYRQAAGRGLQLLFYSVGIGQISSEVPQNLSASRPQDRQFILSSKKLLLSDSGFYLCAWTRIAGDEQYFGPGTRLTVT.

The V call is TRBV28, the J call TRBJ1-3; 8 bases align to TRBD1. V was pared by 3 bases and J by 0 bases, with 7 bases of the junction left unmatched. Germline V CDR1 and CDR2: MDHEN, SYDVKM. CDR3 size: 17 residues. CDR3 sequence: CASSLRTGYLSGNTIYF. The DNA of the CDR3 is TGTGCCAGCAGTTTGAGGACAGGGTACCTCTCTGGAAACACCATATATTTT.